This entry describes one TCR beta chain. Its specificity is not known. The data derive from a study of OX40 agonist ivuxolimab in advanced cancers. General study findings and limits: Researchers did not determine the expanded peripheral T cells' antigen specificity.

CDR3 size: 15 residues. Germline V lookup: CDR1 SGHAT, CDR2 FQDESV (reference sequence). Trimming cost V 3 bases and J 2 bases; bases outside gene matches: 4. Sequenced by immunoSEQ multiplex PCR; TCRdb stores in-frame clones only, minus some. The data hold tens of thousands of clones, with under 90% observed a single time. The rearrangement links TRBV11-1 to TRBJ2-7; 10 bases map to TRBD1. Sample: CD4+ or CD8+ T cells sorted from blood, taken in a trial of the OX40 agonist ivuxolimab. This clonotype originated in an adult with an advanced solid tumor such as melanoma, head and neck, liver or kidney cancer. CDR3 sequence: CASSLDRGGTYEQYF. The CDR3 DNA follows: TGTGCCAGCAGCTTGGACAGGGGGGGGACCTACGAGCAGTACTTC.